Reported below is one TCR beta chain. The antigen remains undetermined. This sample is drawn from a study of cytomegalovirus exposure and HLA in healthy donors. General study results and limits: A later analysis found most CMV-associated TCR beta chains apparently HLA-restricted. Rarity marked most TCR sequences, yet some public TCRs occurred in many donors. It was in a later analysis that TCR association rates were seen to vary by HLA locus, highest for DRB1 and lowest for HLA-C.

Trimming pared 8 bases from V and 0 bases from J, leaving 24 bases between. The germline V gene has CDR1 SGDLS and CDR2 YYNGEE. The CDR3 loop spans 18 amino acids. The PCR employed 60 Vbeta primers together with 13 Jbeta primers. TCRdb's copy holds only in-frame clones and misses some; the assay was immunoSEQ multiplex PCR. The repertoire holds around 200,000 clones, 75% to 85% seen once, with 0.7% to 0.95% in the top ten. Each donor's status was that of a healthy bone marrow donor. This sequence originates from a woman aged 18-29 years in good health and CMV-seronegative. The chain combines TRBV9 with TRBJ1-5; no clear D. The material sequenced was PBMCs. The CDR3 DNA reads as TGTGCCAGAAGCTGCGGGCCCCGGTCCCCCGGTAGCAATCAGCCCCAGCATTTT. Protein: CARSCGPRSPGSNQPQHF.